This entry features one TCR beta chain sequence. Its target is unknown. Looked up from germline, CDR1 is MNHNS and CDR2 is SASEGT. The CDR3 is made up of 13 amino acids. Trimming took off 4 bases at V and 9 bases at J, with 13 bases between the two ends. TCR beta CDR3 sequences were amplified from RNA transcripts. The HTBI set primed first-round TCR CDR3 RT-PCR. TCRdb re-called the multiplex PCR reads through MiXCR, storing one row per CDR3 protein. The profile shows 450,000 to 650,000 distinct CDR3 sequences, roughly a sixth of them singletons. The entry originates in a study of T cells in Graves' hyperthyroidism and ophthalmopathy. Study as a whole: Peripheral blood was drawn at first diagnosis, prior to all treatment. Study results and limitations: Ophthalmopathy was predicted by the model a median of 6.5 months ahead of onset.

Orbital computed tomography, thyroid ultrasound, serum thyroxine and TRAb, and clinical symptoms together informed the diagnoses. This clonotype originated in a woman aged 18-30 years with Graves' ophthalmopathy. The genes are TRBV6-1 and TRBJ2-1; D may be TRBD2 (5 bases). Specimen: blood. CDR3 DNA sequence: TGTGCCAGCAGTGTACGAGGACGGGGTGAGCAGTTCTTC. Its protein product is CASSVRGRGEQFF.